What follows are 17 T cell receptor beta chains derived from one specimen sequenced in a study of human T cells and chemical hapten exposure. Regarding time point: pre-sensitization, week 0. As for treatment: therapeutic diphenylcyclopropenone sensitization with weekly scalp DPC. TCRdb re-analysed the RACE reads in MiXCR, keeping a single row per CDR3 protein. The sample consists of about 90,000 distinct CDR3 sequences, 6.5% to 10% of them appearing once. This sample comprised whole blood, obtained in connection with sensitization to the hapten diphenylcyclopropenone (DPC). The receptor source for this set is a man in his forties or fifties with alopecia areata. Some clones in this sample may be carry-over from other donors' samples.

In this sample, this clonotype turned up a few times. This chain uses TRBV5-4 with TRBJ1-2; D is ambiguous. Germline-derived CDR1 and CDR2 are SGHNT and YYREEE (reference sequence). V lost 2 bases and J 8 bases, leaving 19 bases between the germline ends. The CDR3 extends over 15 amino acids. In DNA form, the CDR3 reads TGTGCCAGCAGCTTAATCTTGCAGGCTTCTATAGGCTACACCTTC. It yields the protein CASSLILQASIGYTF. Full variable domain (missing parts from reference TRBV5-4 and TRBJ1-2): ETGVTQSPTHLIKTRGQQVTLRCSSQSGHNTVSWYQQALGQGPQFIFQYYREEENGRGNFPPRFSGLQFPNYSSELNVNALELDDSALYLCASSLILQASIGYTFGSGTRLTVV.

This clonotype was recorded once. V gene TRBV19 combines with J gene TRBJ2-3; D is uncertain. This CDR3 has 16 amino acids. CDR1 is LNHDA, CDR2 SQIVND, per germline (reference sequence). Trimming took off 5 bases at V and 3 bases at J, with 18 bases between the two ends. CDR3 bases: TGTGCCAGTAGTCCCTCGGCCGCTTACCCAACAGATACGCAGTATTTT. Translated, it gives CASSPSAAYPTDTQYF.

This clonotype has a count of ten or more. V and J are TRBV7-2 and TRBJ2-3; the match to TRBD2 covers 11 bases. Germline CDR1 SGHTA, CDR2 FQGNSA. Losses at the gene ends were 0 bases for V and 4 bases for J; bases not matched to a gene: 3. There are 16 residues in the CDR3. CDR3 coding DNA: TGTGCCAGCAGCTTAGCATTAGCGGGAGGGTCAGATACGCAGTATTTT. Its translation: CASSLALAGGSDTQYF.

This chain connects TRBV28 to TRBJ2-7; 8 bases align to TRBD2. Per the germline V gene, CDR1 is MDHEN and CDR2 is SYDVKM. The CDR3 runs 17 residues. Trimming removed 2 bases from V and 0 bases from J; junction bases left unmatched: 9. In DNA, the CDR3 is TGTGCCAGCAGTTTAGAGGCCAGCGGGAGTCACTCCTACGAGCAGTACTTC. Its translation is CASSLEASGSHSYEQYF.

This clonotype was picked up many times. This chain links TRBV29-1 with TRBJ2-2; D possibly corresponds to TRBD1 (6 bases). The germline gives CDR1 SQVTM, CDR2 ANQGSEA. The length of the CDR3 is 16 residues. V gave up 1 base and J gave up 1 base, with 13 bases separating them. CDR3 residues: CSVEVRATGNTGELFF. The CDR3 DNA reads as TGCAGCGTTGAAGTTAGGGCGACAGGGAACACCGGGGAGCTGTTTTTT.

This clonotype appeared a few times. V and J are TRBV30 and TRBJ1-5, with D perhaps matching TRBD1 (6 bases). CDR3 length: 14 residues. The V gene's germline CDR1 is GTSNPN and CDR2 SVGIG (reference sequence). V was shortened by 3 bases and J by 6 bases, with 15 bases between the two germline ends. The CDR3 DNA reads TGTGCCTGGAGCGGACTAGGGGGTCGTCAGCCCCAGCATTTT. Translating gives CAWSGLGGRQPQHF.

This clonotype showed up just a few times. V usage is TRBV30 and J usage is TRBJ1-2; the match to TRBD1 covers 7 bases. The CDR3 is made up of 12 amino acids. V gave up 0 bases and J gave up 14 bases; unmatched junction bases: 9. Germline-derived CDR1 and CDR2 are GTSNPN and SVGIG (reference sequence). The CDR3 DNA sequence: TGTGCCTGGAGTGTAGGACAGGCCGTTTGTACCTTC. It encodes CAWSVGQAVCTF.

Comments on this clonotype: Compared with germline, one end of the junction differs, possibly owing to a read error. The chain links TRBV27 to TRBJ2-3; unclear D gene. Germline V gene sequence: CDR1 MNHEY, CDR2 SMNVEV (reference sequence). The CDR3 runs 13 residues. The CDR3 sequence: CASSLSGTDTHYF. The CDR3 DNA sequence: TGTGCCAGCAGTTTGTCAGGCACAGATACGCACTATTTT.

This clonotype was recorded at least ten times. The chain joins TRBV12-5 to TRBJ2-1; D unclear. CDR3 length equals 14 residues. CDR1 LGHNT and CDR2 FRNRAP come from the germline V gene. V lost 7 bases to trimming and J lost 6 bases, with 16 bases between them. The CDR3 coding sequence is TGTGCTAGTGCGCTGGATCATAACGCCAATGAGCAGTTCTTC. Translation gives CASALDHNANEQFF. Filled out from reference TRBV12-5 and TRBJ2-1, the complete variable domain reads DARVTQTPRHKVTEMGQEVTMRCQPILGHNTVFWYRQTMMQGLELLAYFRNRAPLDDSGMPKDRFSAEMPDATLATLKIQPSEPRDSAVYFCASALDHNANEQFFGPGTRLTVL.

This clonotype came up many times. V and J are TRBV19 and TRBJ1-6, with D tentatively TRBD1 (5 bases). Germline V gene lookup returns CDR1 LNHDA and CDR2 SQIVND (reference sequence). V lost 2 bases and J lost 7, with 12 bases in between. This CDR3 comprises 15 residues. CDR3 protein: CASSIKGAENSPLHF. CDR3 sequence (DNA): TGTGCCAGTAGTATAAAAGGGGCGGAGAATTCACCCCTCCACTTT.

This clonotype was recorded many times. The rearrangement joins TRBV27 to TRBJ2-7, with TRBD1 matching over 9 bases. The CDR3 has 14 residues. Germline loops: CDR1 MNHEY, CDR2 SMNVEV (reference sequence). Trimming cost V 3 bases and J 7 bases; bases outside gene matches: 7. The CDR3 reads CASSFGDRAGEQYF. DNA for the CDR3: TGTGCCAGCAGTTTTGGGGACAGGGCTGGGGAGCAGTACTTC.

This clonotype was observed a few times. The chain joins TRBV5-6 to TRBJ2-7, with TRBD1 matching over 9 bases. Looked up from germline, CDR1 is SGHDT and CDR2 is YYEEEE. This CDR3 contains 17 residues. The ends lost 0 bases at V and 3 bases at J; junction bases unmatched: 10. CDR3 loop: CASSLETGGANFYEQYF. CDR3 coding DNA: TGTGCCAGCAGCTTGGAAACAGGGGGCGCGAATTTCTACGAGCAGTACTTC.

Details on this clonotype: Likely a read error: the CDR3 ends without its conserved phenylalanine or tryptophan. The chain carries TRBV25-1 and TRBJ1-1; weak D call: TRBD1 (5 bases). Trimming pared 7 bases from V and 4 bases from J, leaving 10 bases between. CDR1 and CDR2 from the germline V gene are MGHDK and SYGVNS. The CDR3 is 12 amino acids. Here the CDR3 reads CASNGGGTEAFI. CDR3 nucleotides: TGTGCCAGCAATGGGGGAGGCACTGAAGCTTTCATT.

This clonotype was seen many times. The rearrangement joins TRBV2 to TRBJ1-4, with no clear D. The CDR3 consists of 15 residues. Germline lookup yields CDR1 SNHLY and CDR2 FYNNEI. V lost 2 bases, J lost 7 bases, and 14 bases lay in between. The CDR3 loop reads CASSERGGFGEKLFF. CDR3 in DNA: TGTGCCAGCAGTGAAAGAGGAGGATTCGGTGAAAAACTGTTTTTT. Using reference TRBV2 and TRBJ1-4 for the parts outside the CDR3, the full variable domain is EPEVTQTPSHQVTQMGQEVILRCVPISNHLYFYWYRQILGQKVEFLVSFYNNEISEKSEIFDDQFSVERPDGSNFTLKIRSTKLEDSAMYFCASSERGGFGEKLFFGSGTQLSVL.

The chain recombines TRBV9 with TRBJ2-5, with D perhaps matching TRBD2 (5 bases). Trimming stripped 1 base from V and 1 base from J, with 11 bases between. CDR3 size: 15 residues. Germline CDR1 reads SGDLS; CDR2 reads YYNGEE. The CDR3 sequence: CASSVMGSGQETQYF. The CDR3 nucleotides read TGTGCCAGCAGCGTAATGGGCAGCGGCCAAGAGACCCAGTACTTC.

This clonotype appeared many times. The chain combines TRBV14 with TRBJ1-1; no reliable D call. Between the trimmed V and J ends, which lost 0 bases and 5 bases, there was a span of 7 bases. Germline V gives CDR1 SGHDN, CDR2 FVKESK. This CDR3 has 13 residues. The CDR3 loop is CASSQDLWTEAFF. The CDR3 DNA follows: TGTGCCAGCAGCCAAGACCTTTGGACTGAAGCTTTCTTT.

This clonotype was detected only a few times. The genes are TRBV6-5 and TRBJ2-7, with D possibly being TRBD2 (6 bases). With 6 bases removed from V and 3 bases from J, the gap between germline ends came to 12 bases. The CDR3 is 13 residues long. Germline V lookup: CDR1 MNHEY, CDR2 SVGAGI. Written as DNA, the CDR3 is TGTGCCAGCAGAAGCAGGAGGGACTACGAGCAGTACGTC. It encodes CASRSRRDYEQYV.